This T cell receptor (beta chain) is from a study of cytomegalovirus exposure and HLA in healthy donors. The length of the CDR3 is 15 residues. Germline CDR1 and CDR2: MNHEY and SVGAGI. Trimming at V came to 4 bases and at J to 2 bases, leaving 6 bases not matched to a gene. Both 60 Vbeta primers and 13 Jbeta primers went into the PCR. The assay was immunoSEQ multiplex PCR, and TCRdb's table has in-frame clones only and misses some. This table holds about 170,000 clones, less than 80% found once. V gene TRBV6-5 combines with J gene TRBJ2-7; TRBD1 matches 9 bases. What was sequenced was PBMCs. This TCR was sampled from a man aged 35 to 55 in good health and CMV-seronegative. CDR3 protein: CASSSGGQGAYEQYF. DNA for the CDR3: TGTGCCAGCAGTTCGGGGGGACAGGGCGCCTACGAGCAGTACTTC.